This section outlines one T cell receptor (beta chain) sequence together with its context. TCRdb's copy holds only in-frame clones and misses some; the assay was immunoSEQ multiplex PCR. The data show 100,000 to 150,000 clones, around 82% seen once. This sample stems from a study of blood T cell repertoires in COVID-19. Study details: Acute and convalescent COVID-19 samples came from the United States, Italy and Spain. Sample material is recorded as cDNA or gDNA derived from T cells, B-cell-depleted T cells, or PBMCs.

During active infection, Seattle patients enrolled and were then monitored through disease. CDR3 size: 14 residues. The V segment lost 7 bases and the J segment 4 bases; nucleotides outside the gene matches: 9. The germline V gene has CDR1 MDHEN and CDR2 SYDVKM. This TCR was recovered from a young man with COVID-19, enrolled during active disease. Sequences were obtained from peripheral blood. The J gene is TRBJ1-2, the V gene TRBV28; 7 bases fit TRBD1. The CDR3 DNA is TGTGCCAGCACCTCTTGGGACAGCCTCTATGGCTACACCTTC. This translates into CASTSWDSLYGYTF.